This T cell receptor (beta chain) originates from a study of T-cell reconstitution after alpha-beta-depleted transplantation in children. General study findings and limits: Two months or so post-transplant, alpha-beta T cells reportedly derived from several hundred expanded graft clones. Most T-cell counts and diversity one year after the transplant came from T cells that were newly produced. Some patients showed high day-60 TCRbeta diversity, which derived from surviving recipient T cells and thymic progenitors.

CDR1 and CDR2 from the germline V gene are SGHVS and FNYEAQ. V lost 1 base to trimming and J lost 0 bases; unmatched junction nucleotides: 9. CDR3 length equals 18 residues. About this clonotype itself: Its antigen is undetermined.

Unique molecular identifiers featured in how the TCRbeta library was prepared. TCRdb itself ran the PCR reads through MiXCR, one entry per CDR3 protein. This table has around 960,000 distinct CDR3 sequences, 25% to 35% appearing once. This rearrangement joins TRBV7-6 to TRBJ2-1, with 7 bases identical to TRBD1. The TCR originated in a boy younger than two who had a stem cell transplant for SCID, so the T cells may come from the graft donor. Source: PBMCs, mostly from graft donor cells, taken 360 days after TCRalphabeta/CD19-depleted stem cell transplant. CDR3 sequence: CASSLVRGKGASYNEQFF. For the CDR3, the DNA is TGTGCCAGCAGCTTAGTCCGGGGTAAGGGGGCCTCCTACAATGAGCAGTTCTTC.